This T cell receptor (beta chain) was obtained from a study of cytomegalovirus exposure and HLA in healthy donors (TCRdb year 2017). Background for the entire study: An earlier analysis of 587 of the donors reported under 300 Gb of sequence data and some 110 million unique TCR beta sequences obtained from about 179 million T cells. The study used immunosequencing to profile the T cell repertoires of 666 subjects and linked those repertoires to cytomegalovirus serostatus. A later genetic analysis took genome-wide SNP genotypes for about 55% of the 666 donors and used that subset as a discovery cohort. Of the 398 genotyped donors, about 80% fell in the genetic ancestry cluster associated with self-reported Caucasian donors. An early release covering approximately 600 HLA-typed donors comprised approximately 300 gigabases of sequencing data and around 80 million unique TCR sequences. The number of typed donors differed by locus: about 620-630 for A, B, C, DRB1 and DQB1; 500 to 550 for DQA1; approximately 600 for DPA1; and around 450 for DPB1. A separate validation cohort of 90 to 150 different subjects was used in addition to the roughly 670-subject first cohort. Donor age, sex, ethnicity and CMV serostatus were collected together with the repertoire data. Both class I and class II loci were covered by HLA typing, at four-digit resolution. The study aimed to test whether cataloging public T cell receptors could reveal signatures of past pathogen exposure. To predict cytomegalovirus infection status, the study combined high-throughput TCR immunosequencing, statistical association of individual TCRs with disease status, and machine learning. Four to six DR-DQ haplotypes were handled as single units for association and clustering, since linkage in the cohort was strong. A later analysis re-examined previously published TCR beta repertoires from roughly 650 donors and added high-resolution HLA genotyping to investigate patterns of TCR occurrence. To decide whether each TCR beta V gene segment behaved as functional or pseudogenic, an earlier analysis of approximately 590 of the donors relied on high-throughput TCR beta sequencing. Rather than drawing on any new phenotypic data, the later analysis identified candidate immune exposures from TCR beta sequences and the way those sequences occurred across donors. Across 398 genotyped donors of the cohort, an average of approximately 240,000 unique TCR beta nucleotide sequences per donor were sequenced, and 15% to 20% of those sequences were non-productive. All discovery cohort repertoires had been generated on a single sequencing platform. What the authors observed across the whole study: Because HLA typing was unavailable for some donors at each locus, only the typed subset was used in association tests. Most CMV-associated TCR beta chains appeared to be HLA-restricted in a later analysis, and the HLA associations seemed to be driven largely by CMV exposure. A later analysis associated about 17,000 TCR beta sequences with specific HLA alleles at a false discovery rate of 0.05. In a later genetic analysis, a missense DCLRE1C variant was associated with V-gene and J-gene trimming of TCR beta chains, and the association was replicated in an independent cohort. A further reported finding was that TCR beta sequences accurately predicted the HLA-A and HLA-B alleles for most subjects in the first cohort. Presence/absence analyses assumed roughly uniform sequencing depth across donors, an assumption that may not hold. According to the authors, the approach could potentially be generalized to other disease states and immunological phenotypes. According to a later analysis, TCR association rates differed among HLA loci, with DRB1 alleles showing the most associated TCRs and HLA-C alleles showing the fewest. When HLA alleles, especially DR and DQ, strongly co-occurred, TCR associations were difficult to assign to individual alleles. Most TCR sequences were observed very rarely across donors, whereas some public TCRs were present in many individuals. This cohort had only TCR beta chains sequenced, and the lack of alpha or paired-chain data limited which features could be detected. The classifier was reported to diagnose cytomegalovirus status with high specificity and sensitivity in both the original and validation cohorts. In vitro tests confirmed that a few of the cytomegalovirus-associated TCR beta chains recognize cytomegalovirus antigens. Because the 87-base-pair reads could not distinguish some IMGT-functional V segments, including TRBV6-2 and TRBV6-3, those segments were excluded. Compared with equally common non-associated chains, HLA-associated TCR beta chains in a later analysis were more clonally expanded and had lower generation probabilities. Correlated functional status among segregating V segments might be attributable to linkage disequilibrium, but an unknown experimental factor could not be ruled out. The only immune exposure information available for the cohort was CMV serostatus. Because counts were too low, more than 15 rarely observed V segments, including chromosome 9 orphons, were left out of the earlier analysis of about 500 of the donors. According to a later analysis, parvovirus B19, influenza, CMV and Epstein-Barr virus appeared linked to several top co-occurrence clusters. The study listed 164 TCR beta chains as associated with cytomegalovirus. A later genetic analysis reported fewer N-insertions in productive TCRs among donors in an Asian-associated ancestry cluster than the 666-donor mean. A cluster of highly shared sequence variants was judged likely to be a technical artifact of the sequencing pipeline. Broadly in line with IMGT annotations, most TCR beta V segments showed up in productive rearrangements about 87% or about 30% of the time in an earlier analysis of several hundred of the donors.

Of note for this clone: The specificity of this receptor is unknown. The input lacks base qualities; no much larger clone sits a single base away.

The germline V and J ends show losses of 8 bases and 0 bases respectively, and no gene match explains 12 bases of the junction. The CDR1 and CDR2 encoded by the germline V gene are SGHVS and FQNEAQ. Including cysteine and phenylalanine, the CDR3 has 18 amino acids. Only the CDR3 region is kept as DNA, spanning 54 bases read in frame from base 1. The cohort consisted of more than 650 healthy bone marrow donors. At the time of sampling, all cohort members were nominally healthy, though unrecorded immune exposures were likely present. The donor tested CMV seronegative and was one of the 352 seronegative cohort members. A peripheral blood sample was collected from each donor, and TCR beta sequencing was performed on peripheral blood mononuclear cells. Genomic DNA extraction from the blood cell samples was performed with the Qiagen DNeasy Blood Extraction Kit. Library preparation used the immunoSEQ multiplex PCR assay. The multiplex PCR relied on a mix of 60 forward primers for TCR Vbeta segments and 13 reverse primers for TCR Jbeta segments. The CDR3 region of rearranged TCR beta genes was amplified from genomic DNA by a multiplex PCR assay. The amplified TCR beta libraries were sequenced on the Illumina HiSeq System as 87-base-pair reads. The published analysis was carried out like this. A later analysis tallied 70 million to 100 million unique TCR beta chains across the 666 repertoires, and some 10 million of those chains were shared by two or more donors. To remove PCR and sequencing errors, raw reads were error-corrected and collapsed into unique sequences using a nearest-neighbor algorithm that merged closely related sequences. CDR3 sequences were aligned to IMGT reference sequences to assign V, D and J gene segments. For a sequence to be retained, a match of at least six nucleotides to both a V gene segment and a J gene segment was required. Rearrangements were classified as productive when the CDR3 lacked stop codons and remained in frame with V and J, and all other rearrangements were classified as non-productive. CDR3 was defined by IMGT convention, running from the second conserved V-encoded cysteine to the conserved J-encoded phenylalanine. Sequences without an unambiguous match to a single V gene segment were excluded from the earlier analysis of a few hundred of the donors. An earlier analysis of approximately 590 of the donors called V segments functional above 56.7% productive rearrangements and segregating when the between-donor standard deviation exceeded 5%. A statistical classification framework was built to diagnose cytomegalovirus status from the catalog of TCR beta chain sequences. V and J gene assignment, in a later analysis, came from comparing TCR nucleotide sequences with IMGT/GENE-DB human TR gene sequences. In a later analysis, CDR3 sequences and most-parsimonious VDJ recombination scenarios were assigned using the TCRdist pipeline. In a later analysis, each TCR beta chain was defined by its CDR3 amino acid sequence together with its V-gene family, and reads lacking a unique V-gene family were excluded. To address suspected cross-contamination and a sequencing artifact, a later analysis removed 550 to 750 highly shared, low-generation-probability nucleotide sequences. In a later analysis, a clonal expansion index for each public chain was calculated from normalized within-repertoire ranks of inferred template counts. Generation probabilities in a later analysis came from a VDJ recombination model fitted to out-of-frame rearrangements, and those results were checked against IGoR. In a later analysis, TCR-TCR, TCR-HLA and TCR-CMV co-occurrence was scored with hypergeometric tests, and a repertoire-size bias correction was applied to TCR pairs. To estimate false discovery rates, a later analysis permuted the HLA or CMV assignments 20 times. In a later analysis, co-occurring TCRs were grouped using DBSCAN, with TCRdist sequence similarity added in when clustering inside HLA-allele-positive subsets. Repertoires with fewer than 30,000 or more than 120,000 public chains, plus five repertoires with anomalous nucleotide sharing, were excluded from co-occurrence clustering. TCRdb carries this immuneACCESS record with in-frame sequences only. Its versions omit some clonotypes, under half of them owing to an unresolved V gene in the studies checked, with the rest unexplained. V, J and clone size were drawn from that table, and D and trimming were deduced from the DNA. Within this sample are around 140,000 clones, with roughly 80% of them counted one time only. The top ten constitute roughly 4.8% of the sample.

This sequence was found in a man in his forties in good health and CMV-seronegative. The V gene is TRBV7-8 and the J gene is TRBJ2-2; 10 bases in between match TRBD1. Material: PBMCs. Read as DNA, the sequence is TGTGCCAGCGTACCAAGGGGGGGGACAGGGGCGAACACCGGGGAGCTGTTTTTT. This sequence encodes CASVPRGGTGANTGELFF.